The 23 T cell receptor beta chains in this list originate from one sample, sequenced in a study of blood T cells in healthy people across ages. A J-beta primer mix and a sample-barcoded 5' primer were used in a second PCR of about 6 to 12 cycles. MiXCR was run by TCRdb on the 5' RACE reads, yielding one entry per CDR3 protein. This sample has around 800,000 distinct CDR3 sequences, with under 30% found just once. These data were also filed under a second study, of T cells of mothers and their children.

Sample: blood. These receptors came from a boy aged 5-17 years in good health.

This clonotype occurred a few times. The rearrangement joins TRBV25-1 to TRBJ1-1; D remains ambiguous. The length of the CDR3 is 13 residues. V was pared by 1 base and J by 5 bases, with 8 bases between. Looked up from germline, CDR1 is MGHDK and CDR2 is SYGVNS. The CDR3 reads CASSESTETEAFF. The DNA for the CDR3 is TGTGCCAGCAGTGAATCTACGGAAACTGAAGCTTTCTTT.

The chain is built from TRBV20-1 and TRBJ1-4; 7 bases match TRBD1. The CDR3 is 14 amino acids. V shed 2 bases and J 1 base; nucleotides not matched to a gene: 1. Per germline, CDR1 DFQATT and CDR2 SNEGSKA (reference sequence). CDR3 loop: CSARRQGTNEKLFF. In DNA, the CDR3 is TGCAGTGCTAGACGACAGGGAACTAATGAAAAACTGTTTTTT.

V and J are TRBV7-2 and TRBJ2-5; 9 bases are a match to TRBD2. V trimming: 5 bases; J trimming: 6 bases; junction bases outside the gene matches: 7. This CDR3 has 14 residues. CDR1 is SGHTA and CDR2 is FQGNSA in the germline V gene. The CDR3 loop is CASSGGGARKTQYF. The DNA of the CDR3 is TGTGCCAGCAGCGGCGGGGGGGCCCGGAAGACCCAGTACTTC. The whole variable domain, filled in from reference TRBV7-2 and TRBJ2-5, reads GAGVSQSPSNKVTEKGKDVELRCDPISGHTALYWYRQSLGQGLEFLIYFQGNSAPDKSGLPSDRFSAERTGGSVSTLTIQRTQQEDSAVYLCASSGGGARKTQYFGPGTRLLVL.

This clonotype was found a few times. This rearrangement joins TRBV29-1 to TRBJ1-2; 12 bases align to TRBD1. The CDR3 has 19 residues. The germline gives CDR1 SQVTM, CDR2 ANQGSEA. V gave up 3 bases and J gave up 0 bases; unmatched junction bases: 14. This chain's CDR3 is CSVEPGTGGRWGTNYGYTF. For the CDR3, the DNA is TGCAGCGTTGAGCCCGGGACAGGGGGCCGGTGGGGCACTAACTATGGCTACACCTTC.

This clonotype came up a few times. This sequence joins TRBV10-2 and TRBJ2-1; D remains ambiguous. Per germline, CDR1 WSHSY and CDR2 SAAADI. V was trimmed by 2 bases and J by 3 bases, leaving 8 bases between them. The CDR3 is 14 residues long. CDR3 sequence: CASSEDGFYNEQFF. For the CDR3, the DNA is TGCGCCAGCAGTGAGGACGGCTTCTACAATGAGCAGTTCTTC.

This clonotype was detected only a few times. This chain links TRBV21-1 with TRBJ2-5. TRBV21-1 is assigned pseudogene status. This CDR3 is 12 amino acids long. The CDR3 DNA is TGTGCCAGCAATTTCTGGTCGGAGACCCAGTACTTC. This gives the protein CASNFWSETQYF.

This clonotype appeared a few times. At one of its ends the junction is not consistent with the germline gene, which may arise from a read error. This rearrangement joins TRBV7-8 to TRBJ1-5; maybe TRBD1 (5 bases). Per germline, CDR1 SGHVS and CDR2 FQNEAQ. There are 13 residues in the CDR3. The CDR3 here is CASSAGNNQPQHF. The CDR3 DNA reads as TGCGCCAGCAGCGCAGGGAACAATCAGCCCCAGCATTTT.

In its sample, this clonotype was seen a few times. V gene TRBV6-5 combines with J gene TRBJ2-5, with TRBD1 matching 7 bases. The J call may not be correct, given that the DNA end is closer to TRBJ2-7. Germline lookup yields CDR1 MNHEY and CDR2 SVGAGI. The CDR3 is 15 amino acids. CDR3 in amino acids: CASRARQGVGYEQYF. CDR3 nucleotide sequence: TGTGCCAGCAGGGCCCGGCAGGGGGTAGGCTACGAGCAGTACTTC.

This clonotype was detected a few times. The chain links TRBV12-3 or TRBV12-4 to TRBJ1-2; 12 positions match TRBD1. The CDR3 is 18 amino acids. The V gene end was trimmed by 5 bases and the J gene end by 4 bases; junction bases not matched to a gene: 14. DNA of the CDR3: TGTGCCAGCAGTCCCAGAAACCCGGGACAGGGGGCCGGCTATGGCTACACCTTC. Residues: CASSPRNPGQGAGYGYTF.

This clonotype was observed once. The chain is built from TRBV6-1 and TRBJ1-1, with 7 bases fitting TRBD1. The V segment lost 6 bases and the J segment 6 bases; nucleotides outside the gene matches: 10. The CDR3 runs to 14 residues. The germline CDR1 and CDR2 sequences are MNHNS and SASEGT. The CDR3 DNA reads as TGTGCCAGCAGGAGGGGACAGACCTTCCCTGAAGCTTTCTTT. It yields the protein CASRRGQTFPEAFF.

The rearrangement uses TRBV12-3 or TRBV12-4 and TRBJ2-7; TRBD2 agrees at 9 bases. There are 16 residues in the CDR3. V was pared by 6 bases and J by 4 bases, with 13 bases of the junction left unmatched. This CDR3 reads CASSPGSASGAYEQYF. CDR3 in DNA: TGTGCCAGCAGCCCAGGGTCGGCTAGCGGGGCATACGAGCAGTACTTC.

The chain is built from TRBV9 and TRBJ1-4; possibly TRBD1 for D (5 bases). The CDR3 is made up of 15 amino acids. The V gene lost 5 bases and the J gene lost 0 bases, with 11 bases spanning the gap. Germline CDR1 SGDLS, CDR2 YYNGEE. The CDR3: CASSQTVSTNEKLFF. The CDR3 region has the DNA TGTGCCAGCAGTCAGACAGTTTCAACTAATGAAAAACTGTTTTTT.

The chain links TRBV24-1 to TRBJ2-1; 7 nucleotides line up with TRBD2. CDR3 size: 16 residues. V shed 5 bases, J shed 0 bases, and the junction held 6 bases outside the gene matches. Germline V gene data show CDR1 as KGHDR and CDR2 as SFDVKD. The CDR3 region is CATSGASGSSYNEQFF. CDR3 coding DNA: TGTGCCACCAGTGGTGCTAGCGGAAGCTCCTACAATGAGCAGTTCTTC.

This chain uses TRBV7-8 with TRBJ2-1; TRBD2 agrees at 8 bases. The J call is in doubt because the DNA end fits TRBJ2-5 better. The CDR3 runs to 18 residues. CDR1 is SGHVS and CDR2 is FQNEAQ in the germline V gene. The DNA of the CDR3 is TGTGCCAGCAGCCAATTGGGAAGTAGCGGGGCTCTGGGAGAGACCCAGTACTTC. It is translated as CASSQLGSSGALGETQYF.

J is TRBJ2-7 and V is TRBV6-7; the match to TRBD1 covers 10 bases. TRBV6-7 carries the ORF label, with uncertain function. The CDR3 spans 16 residues. V gave up 2 bases and J gave up 4 bases; unmatched junction bases: 8. The CDR3 DNA sequence: TGTGCCAGCAGTTACCCCAAGGACAGGGGGACATACGAGCAGTACTTC. As protein: CASSYPKDRGTYEQYF.

The chain is built from TRBV5-5 and TRBJ2-6, with 7 bases aligning to TRBD1. CDR1 and CDR2 from the germline V gene are SGHKS and YYEKEE (reference sequence). This CDR3 region has 17 residues. J was trimmed by 4 bases and V by 3 bases; bases with no gene match: 10. The chain's CDR3 is CASSYRDSRLGANVLTF. The CDR3 bases are TGTGCCAGCAGCTACCGGGACAGTCGTCTCGGGGCCAACGTCCTGACTTTC.

The chain links TRBV18 to TRBJ1-4; D is possibly TRBD1 (6 bases). V gave up 3 bases and J gave up 0 bases, with 11 bases separating them. The CDR3 has 16 amino acids. Germline V gene sequence: CDR1 KGHSH, CDR2 LQKENI. CDR3 region: CASSPNRVATNEKLFF. CDR3 sequence (DNA): TGTGCCAGCTCACCGAACAGGGTTGCAACTAATGAAAAACTGTTTTTT.

The chain has TRBV7-9 and TRBJ2-1; 8 bases line up with TRBD2. Germline-derived CDR1 and CDR2 are SEHNR and FQNEAQ (reference sequence). The CDR3 has 15 amino acids. The junction had 5 bases not matched to a gene; V was cut back by 5 bases and J by 2 bases. CDR3 sequence reads: CASSRPTSAYNEQFF. The CDR3 coding sequence is TGTGCCAGCAGCAGACCGACTAGCGCCTACAATGAGCAGTTCTTC.

This CDR3 is CASSLSRAGGADTQYF. For the CDR3, the DNA is TGTGCCAGCAGTTTATCGAGGGCAGGGGGCGCAGATACGCAGTATTTT. This chain links TRBV27 with TRBJ2-3; TRBD1 matches at 8 bases. CDR1 MNHEY and CDR2 SMNVEV come from the germline V gene (reference sequence). The ends lost 0 bases at V and 4 bases at J; junction bases unmatched: 6. The CDR3 has 16 amino acids.

This clonotype has only a few counts. The chain combines TRBV6-5 with TRBJ1-1; D remains unclear. This CDR3 has 14 amino acids. Germline V lookup: CDR1 MNHEY, CDR2 SVGAGI. V lost 2 bases to trimming and J lost 0 bases, with 7 bases between them. The CDR3 nucleotides are TGTGCCAGCAGTTACATAGGTTTGAACACTGAAGCTTTCTTT. The encoded protein is CASSYIGLNTEAFF.

In this sample, this clonotype turned up many times. The chain joins TRBV12-3 or TRBV12-4 to TRBJ2-7; no reliable D call. V lost 5 bases and J 4 bases, leaving 6 bases between the germline ends. The CDR3 has 11 residues. This CDR3 reads CASSDNYEQYF. The CDR3 bases are TGTGCCAGCAGTGACAATTACGAGCAGTACTTC.

V gene TRBV12-5 combines with J gene TRBJ2-5, with 8 bases fitting TRBD1. Matching the DNA end better, TRBJ2-7 makes the J call doubtful. Looked up from germline, CDR1 is LGHNT and CDR2 is FRNRAP. The CDR3 has 16 residues. CDR3 DNA sequence: TGTGCTAGTGTTGAGGAGAGGACAGGGATCATCCACGAGCAGTACTTC. It is translated as CASVEERTGIIHEQYF.

This chain uses TRBV20-1 with TRBJ2-1, with a tentative D call TRBD1 (5 bases). The length of the CDR3 is 12 residues. Trimming took 3 bases from V and 2 from J, leaving 5 bases between them. Germline V gene sequence: CDR1 DFQATT, CDR2 SNEGSKA (reference sequence). CDR3 in amino acids: CSARDTYNEQFF. The CDR3 DNA sequence: TGCAGTGCTAGGGACACCTACAATGAGCAGTTCTTC.